This T cell receptor (beta chain) derives from a study of human T cells and chemical hapten exposure. TCRdb reanalysed the RACE reads using MiXCR and keeps one entry per CDR3 protein. This table has 100,000 or so distinct CDR3 sequences, 9.5% to 12% appearing once. V trimming: 3 bases; J trimming: 5 bases; junction bases outside the gene matches: 7. The CDR3 consists of 15 residues. Germline V CDR1 and CDR2: DFQATT, SNEGSKA (reference sequence). The sample's time point: patch test 1, 2 weeks after DPC sensitization. Documented treatment: therapeutic diphenylcyclopropenone sensitization with weekly scalp DPC.

The receptor was derived from a woman aged 40-49 years with alopecia areata. Some clones in this sample may be carry-over from other donors' samples. Material: whole blood, obtained in connection with sensitization to the hapten diphenylcyclopropenone (DPC). The chain carries TRBV20-1 and TRBJ2-5, with 12 positions matching TRBD2. This CDR3 is CSARTSGSTGETQYF. Here the CDR3 DNA reads TGCAGTGCTAGGACTAGCGGGAGCACCGGGGAGACCCAGTACTTC.